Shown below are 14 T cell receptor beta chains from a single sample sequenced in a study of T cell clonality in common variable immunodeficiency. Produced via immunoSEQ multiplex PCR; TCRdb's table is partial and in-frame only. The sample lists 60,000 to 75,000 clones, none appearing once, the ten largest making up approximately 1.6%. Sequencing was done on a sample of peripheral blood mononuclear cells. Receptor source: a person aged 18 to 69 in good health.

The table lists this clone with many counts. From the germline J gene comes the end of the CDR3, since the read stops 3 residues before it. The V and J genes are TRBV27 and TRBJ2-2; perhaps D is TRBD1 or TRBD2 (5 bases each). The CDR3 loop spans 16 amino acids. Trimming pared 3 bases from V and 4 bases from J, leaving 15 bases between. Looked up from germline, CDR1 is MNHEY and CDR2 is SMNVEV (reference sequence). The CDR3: CASSFRRGARTGELFF. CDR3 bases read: TGTGCCAGCAGTTTCCGTAGAGGGGCTCGCACCGGGGAG.

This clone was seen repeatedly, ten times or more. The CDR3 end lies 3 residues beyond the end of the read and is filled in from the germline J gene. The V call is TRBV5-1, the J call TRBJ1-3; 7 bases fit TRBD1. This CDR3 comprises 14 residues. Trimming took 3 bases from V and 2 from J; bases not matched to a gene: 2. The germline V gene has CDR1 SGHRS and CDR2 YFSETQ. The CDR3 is CASSSGGPGNTIYF. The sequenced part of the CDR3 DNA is TGCGCCAGCAGCTCAGGGGGGCCTGGAAACACC.

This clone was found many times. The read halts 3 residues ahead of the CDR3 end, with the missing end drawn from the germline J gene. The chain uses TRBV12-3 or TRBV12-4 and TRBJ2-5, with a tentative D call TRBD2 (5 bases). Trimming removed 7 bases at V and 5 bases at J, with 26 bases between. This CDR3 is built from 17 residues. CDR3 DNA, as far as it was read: TGTGCCAGCAACCGCCCGGGGTCTACTATAACAATGGAGACC. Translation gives CASNRPGSTITMET. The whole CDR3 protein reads CASNRPGSTITMETQYF.

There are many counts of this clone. The DNA read from the CDR3 is TGTGCCATCAGTGAGTCCGGGGGCAAAAACATT. It yields the protein CAISESGGKNI. The complete CDR3 protein is CAISESGGKNIQYF. J is TRBJ2-4 and V is TRBV10-3, with D maybe TRBD2 (6 bases). The observed sequence ends 3 residues before the CDR3 terminus, with the missing tail filled in from the germline J gene. The CDR3 sequence is 14 residues long. CDR1 and CDR2 from the germline V gene are ENHRY and SYGVKD. The ends were cut back, 0 bases at V and 3 bases at J, with 6 bases in the middle.

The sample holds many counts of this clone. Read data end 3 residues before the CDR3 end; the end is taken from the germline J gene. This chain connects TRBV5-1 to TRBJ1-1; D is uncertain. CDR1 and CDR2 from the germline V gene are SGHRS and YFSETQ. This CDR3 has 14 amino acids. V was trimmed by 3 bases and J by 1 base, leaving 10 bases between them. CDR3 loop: CASSSQPTNTEAFF. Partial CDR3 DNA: TGCGCCAGCAGCTCACAGCCGACGAACACTGAA.

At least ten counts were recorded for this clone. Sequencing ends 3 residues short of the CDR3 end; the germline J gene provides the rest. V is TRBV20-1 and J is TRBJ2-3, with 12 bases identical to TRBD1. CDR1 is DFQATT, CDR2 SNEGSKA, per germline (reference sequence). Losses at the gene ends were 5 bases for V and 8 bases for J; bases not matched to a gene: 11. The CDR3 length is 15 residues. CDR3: CSAGTGGLSAGTQYF. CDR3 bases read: TGCAGTGCTGGGACAGGGGGCCTCAGTGCAGGTACG.

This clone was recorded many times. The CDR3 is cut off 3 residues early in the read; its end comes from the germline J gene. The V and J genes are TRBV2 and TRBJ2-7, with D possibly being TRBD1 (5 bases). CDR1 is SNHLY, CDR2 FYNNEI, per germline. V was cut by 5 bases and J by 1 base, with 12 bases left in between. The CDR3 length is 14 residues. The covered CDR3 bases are TGTGCCAGCAGTCCCCGACAGAGTTCCTACGAG. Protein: CASSPRQSSYE. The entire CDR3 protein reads CASSPRQSSYEQYF.

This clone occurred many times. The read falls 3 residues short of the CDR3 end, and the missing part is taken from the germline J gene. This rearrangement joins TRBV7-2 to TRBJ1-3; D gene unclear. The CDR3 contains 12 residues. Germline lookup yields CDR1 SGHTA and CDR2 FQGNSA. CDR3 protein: CASSSGLADIYF. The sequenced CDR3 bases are TGTGCCAGCAGCTCCGGACTAGCGGAC.

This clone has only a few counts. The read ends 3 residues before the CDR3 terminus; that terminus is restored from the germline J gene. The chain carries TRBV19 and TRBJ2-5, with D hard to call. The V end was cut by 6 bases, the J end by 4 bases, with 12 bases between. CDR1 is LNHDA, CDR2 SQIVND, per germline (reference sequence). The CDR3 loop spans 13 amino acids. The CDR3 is CASSAVLGETQYF. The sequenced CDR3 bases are TGTGCCAGTAGCGCGGTGTTGGGAGAGACC. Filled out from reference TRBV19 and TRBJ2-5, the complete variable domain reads DGGITQSPKYLFRKEGQNVTLSCEQNLNHDAMYWYRQDPGQGLRLIYYSQIVNDFQKGDIAEGYSVSREKKESFPLTVTSAQKNPTAFYLCASSAVLGETQYFGPGTRLLVL.

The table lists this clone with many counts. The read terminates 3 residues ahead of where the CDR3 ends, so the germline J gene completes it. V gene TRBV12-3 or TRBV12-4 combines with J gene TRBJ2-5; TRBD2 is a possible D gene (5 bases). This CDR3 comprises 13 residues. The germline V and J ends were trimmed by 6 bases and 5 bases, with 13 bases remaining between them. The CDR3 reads CASSQLEGETQYF. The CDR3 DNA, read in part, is TGTGCCAGCAGCCAACTAGAGGGTGAGACC.

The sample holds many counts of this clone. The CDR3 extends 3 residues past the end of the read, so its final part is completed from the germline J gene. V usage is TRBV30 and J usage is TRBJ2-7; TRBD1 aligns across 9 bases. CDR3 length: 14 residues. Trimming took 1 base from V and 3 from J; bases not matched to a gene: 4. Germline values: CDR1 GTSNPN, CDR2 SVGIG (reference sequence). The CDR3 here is CAWSARGQGYEQYF. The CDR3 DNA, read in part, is TGTGCCTGGAGTGCAAGGGGACAGGGCTACGAG.

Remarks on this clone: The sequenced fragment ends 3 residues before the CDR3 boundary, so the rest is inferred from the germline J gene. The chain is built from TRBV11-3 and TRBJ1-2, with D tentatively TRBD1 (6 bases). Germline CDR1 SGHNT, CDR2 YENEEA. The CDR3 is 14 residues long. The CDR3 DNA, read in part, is TGTGCCAGCAGCTTACGCTTCACAGGGTCCGGC. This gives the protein CASSLRFTGSG. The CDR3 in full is CASSLRFTGSGYTF.

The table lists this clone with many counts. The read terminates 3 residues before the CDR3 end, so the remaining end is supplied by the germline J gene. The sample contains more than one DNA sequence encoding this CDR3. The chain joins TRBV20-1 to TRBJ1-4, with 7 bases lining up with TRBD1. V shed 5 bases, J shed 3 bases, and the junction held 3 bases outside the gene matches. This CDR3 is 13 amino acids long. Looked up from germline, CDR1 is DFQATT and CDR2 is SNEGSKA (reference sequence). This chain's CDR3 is CSADRAPNEKLFF. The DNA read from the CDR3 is TGCAGTGCTGACAGGGCTCCTAATGAAAAA.

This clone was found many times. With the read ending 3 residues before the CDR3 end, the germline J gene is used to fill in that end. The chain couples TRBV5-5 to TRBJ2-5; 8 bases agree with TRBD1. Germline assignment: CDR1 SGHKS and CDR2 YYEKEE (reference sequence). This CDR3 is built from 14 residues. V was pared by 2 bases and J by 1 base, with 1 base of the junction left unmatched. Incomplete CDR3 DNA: TGTGCCAGCAGCTTTGGACAGGGCCAAGAGACC. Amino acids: CASSFGQGQET. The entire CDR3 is CASSFGQGQETQYF.